These T cell receptor beta chains were read from a single sample in a study of shared clonotypes between healthy human individuals. Assay: immunoSEQ multiplex PCR; the TCRdb copy retains only in-frame clones and omits some. The data contain roughly 2,000,000 clones, 93% of them singletons. Sequencing used naive CD8+ T cells from PBMCs. The receptors were sampled from a man between 18 and 35 years old in good health. Some clones in this sample may be carry-over from other donors' samples. Both conserved end residues are part of each CDR3. D genes are given only for firm matches. Part of the rows lack a size; the others show once, few, many or a class for expanded clones.

abundance	v_gene	d_gene	j_gene	CDR3aa	CDR3nt
NA	TRBV15	NA	TRBJ1-5	CATSGRDLYSNQPQHF	TGTGCCACCAGCGGACGGGACCTCTATAGCAATCAGCCCCAGCATTTT
NA	TRBV9	NA	TRBJ1-3	CASRRGSGNTIYF	TGTGCCAGCCGGAGGGGCTCTGGAAACACCATATATTTT
NA	TRBV13	TRBD2	TRBJ2-7	CASSPGASGRYEQYF	TGTGCCAGCAGCCCAGGTGCCAGCGGGAGGTACGAGCAGTACTTC
NA	TRBV27	NA	TRBJ2-3	CASKVLRQFTDTQYF	TGTGCCAGCAAAGTTTTGCGGCAGTTCACAGATACGCAGTATTTT
NA	TRBV6-5	NA	TRBJ2-2	CASYETHAGELFF	TGTGCCAGCTATGAAACCCACGCCGGGGAGCTGTTTTTT
NA	TRBV4-3	NA	TRBJ2-6	CASSRTYRDFRSGANVLTF	TGCGCCAGCAGCCGAACGTACCGGGACTTTCGCTCTGGGGCCAACGTCCTGACTTTC
NA	TRBV6-5	TRBD1	TRBJ2-5	CASSSGTGIETQYF	TGTGCCAGCAGTTCGGGGACAGGGATCGAGACCCAGTACTTC
NA	TRBV19	NA	TRBJ2-1	CASSIGAGTINEQFF	TGTGCCAGTAGTATTGGGGCAGGGACGATAAATGAGCAGTTCTTC
once	TRBV5-1	TRBD2	TRBJ2-7	CASSSTTSGEDYEQYF	TGCGCCAGCAGCTCCACGACTAGCGGGGAGGACTACGAGCAGTACTTC
NA	TRBV7-9	NA	TRBJ1-1	CASSLASRIRPNTEAFF	TGTGCCAGCAGCTTAGCCTCCCGGATCCGACCTAACACTGAAGCTTTCTTT
once	TRBV15	NA	TRBJ2-7	CATSAGRYYEQYF	TGTGCCACCAGCGCGGGCAGATACTACGAGCAGTACTTC
NA	TRBV2	NA	TRBJ2-7	CASITPEEKGYEQYF	TGTGCCAGCATTACTCCGGAGGAGAAGGGTTACGAGCAGTACTTC
NA	TRBV9	NA	TRBJ1-1	CASSAAAVGTEAFF	TGTGCCAGCAGCGCCGCCGCTGTGGGGACTGAAGCTTTCTTT
NA	TRBV7-9	TRBD2	TRBJ2-3	CASRVAGTSERDTQYF	TGTGCCAGCAGGGTGGCCGGGACTAGCGAAAGGGATACGCAGTATTTT
NA	TRBV2	TRBD2	TRBJ2-3	CASSGTSGSLDTQYF	TGTGCCAGCAGCGGGACTAGCGGGAGCCTAGATACGCAGTATTTT
NA	TRBV30	NA	TRBJ2-5	CAWMDWSEVYQETQYF	TGTGCCTGGATGGACTGGTCGGAGGTGTACCAAGAGACCCAGTACTTC
NA	TRBV7-9	TRBD2	TRBJ2-1	CASSLLAGLYNEQFF	TGTGCCAGCAGCTTACTAGCGGGACTCTACAATGAGCAGTTCTTC
NA	TRBV30	TRBD1	TRBJ2-7	CAWSQGFTYEQYF	TGTGCCTGGTCACAGGGGTTTACCTACGAGCAGTACTTC
NA	TRBV6-5	TRBD1	TRBJ1-2	CASSYSRQGHGYGYTF	TGTGCCAGCAGTTACTCCAGACAGGGGCACGGCTATGGCTACACCTTC
NA	TRBV7-9	NA	TRBJ1-1	CASSLKGGPQAEAFF	TGTGCCAGCAGCTTAAAGGGAGGGCCCCAAGCTGAAGCTTTCTTT
NA	TRBV6-1	TRBD2	TRBJ2-3	CASSPTSGSTDTQYF	TGTGCCAGCAGCCCGACTAGCGGGAGCACAGATACGCAGTATTTT
few	TRBV4-1	NA	TRBJ1-5	CASSPPGGQPQHF	TGCGCCAGCAGCCCGCCGGGAGGTCAGCCCCAGCATTTT
NA	TRBV10-1	NA	TRBJ1-5	CASSDSNQPQHF	TGCGCCAGCAGTGACAGCAATCAGCCCCAGCATTTT
NA	TRBV5-1	NA	TRBJ2-3	CASSFSGVADTQYF	TGCGCCAGCAGCTTCTCGGGAGTAGCAGATACGCAGTATTTT
NA	TRBV19	NA	TRBJ1-4	CASSPSGRRIEKLFF	TGTGCCAGTAGTCCCTCGGGCAGGAGGATAGAAAAACTGTTTTTT
NA	TRBV7-9	NA	TRBJ1-2	CASSLARGENYGYTF	TGTGCCAGCAGCTTAGCTCGGGGTGAGAACTATGGCTACACCTTC
once	TRBV28	NA	TRBJ2-3	CASSLWASGVDTQYF	TGTGCCAGCAGTTTATGGGCTAGTGGCGTAGATACGCAGTATTTT
NA	TRBV2	NA	TRBJ2-7	CASSEAQINSYEQYF	TGTGCCAGCAGTGAAGCCCAGATCAACTCCTACGAGCAGTACTTC
NA	TRBV7-2	TRBD1	TRBJ2-7	CASSPRTGPSYEQYF	TGTGCCAGCAGCCCACGGACAGGGCCCTCCTACGAGCAGTACTTC
NA	TRBV7-9	TRBD1	TRBJ2-7	CASSLGGQGVTSYEQYF	TGTGCCAGCAGCTTAGGGGGACAGGGGGTCACCTCCTACGAGCAGTACTTC
NA	TRBV4-2	NA	TRBJ1-5	CASSQDHRKYSNQPQHF	TGTGCCAGCAGCCAAGATCACCGAAAATATAGCAATCAGCCCCAGCATTTT
NA	TRBV7-8	NA	TRBJ1-1	CASSFQGNTEAFF	TGTGCCAGCAGCTTCCAGGGGAACACTGAAGCTTTCTTT
NA	TRBV11-1	NA	TRBJ1-2	CASSPSLRGLEYGYTF	TGTGCCAGCAGCCCCAGTTTGAGGGGTTTAGAGTATGGCTACACCTTC
NA	TRBV7-9	NA	TRBJ2-7	CASSLSYEQYF	TGTGCCAGCAGCCTCTCCTACGAGCAGTACTTC
NA	TRBV19	NA	TRBJ1-1	CASSEPGPRKTEAFF	TGTGCCAGTAGTGAGCCGGGACCCAGGAAAACTGAAGCTTTCTTT
NA	TRBV7-3	NA	TRBJ2-2	CASGSGPTGELFF	TGTGCCAGCGGAAGCGGCCCCACCGGGGAGCTGTTTTTT
NA	TRBV19	NA	TRBJ2-1	CASSILGSRNEQFF	TGTGCCAGTAGTATATTGGGGTCCCGGAATGAGCAGTTCTTC
NA	TRBV11-2	NA	TRBJ2-7	CASSPGGQGYEQYF	TGTGCCAGCAGCCCCGGGGGGCAGGGCTACGAGCAGTACTTC
NA	TRBV4-1	TRBD2	TRBJ2-5	CASSHGEGLSFQYF	TGCGCCAGCAGCCACGGGGAGGGTTTGAGTTTCCAGTACTTC
NA	TRBV27	NA	TRBJ2-1	CASSLGIFSEQFF	TGTGCCAGCAGTTTAGGCATCTTTTCTGAGCAGTTCTTC
few	TRBV5-5	NA	TRBJ1-1	CASRIDWRDTEAFF	TGTGCCAGCAGAATTGACTGGAGGGACACTGAAGCTTTCTTT
NA	TRBV15	NA	TRBJ2-7	CATSREREPPYF	TGTGCCACCAGCAGGGAAAGGGAACCACCTTACTTC
NA	TRBV27	NA	TRBJ1-5	CASSIRFNQPQHF	TGTGCCAGCAGTATCCGATTCAACCAGCCCCAGCATTTT
NA	TRBV30	TRBD2	TRBJ2-2	CAWRGTRRFPGELFF	TGTGCCTGGAGGGGGACTAGGCGTTTTCCCGGGGAGCTGTTTTTT
NA	TRBV2	NA	TRBJ2-1	CASTSRSPNEQFF	TGTGCCAGCACGTCGCGCAGCCCCAATGAGCAGTTCTTC
few	TRBV28	NA	TRBJ2-7	CASGGQSSRVQYF	TGTGCCAGCGGCGGTCAGTCATCGAGGGTGCAGTACTTC
NA	TRBV14	NA	TRBJ2-7	CASSHYGAYEQYF	TGTGCCAGCAGCCACTATGGGGCGTACGAGCAGTACTTC
NA	TRBV7-3	TRBD1	TRBJ1-1	CASSLGTGDTEAFF	TGTGCCAGCAGCTTAGGGACAGGGGATACTGAAGCTTTCTTT
NA	TRBV7-9	NA	TRBJ2-2	CANVGGSTGELFF	TGTGCCAACGTGGGGGGAAGTACCGGGGAGCTGTTTTTT
NA	TRBV7-9	NA	TRBJ1-5	CASSLVGVDQPQHF	TGTGCCAGCAGCTTAGTAGGGGTTGATCAGCCCCAGCATTTT
NA	TRBV28	TRBD2	TRBJ2-7	CASSLRGEGSYEQYF	TGTGCCAGCAGCCTTCGGGGGGAGGGGTCCTACGAGCAGTACTTC
once	TRBV6-5	TRBD1	TRBJ2-7	CASSYSATGTYEQYF	TGTGCCAGCAGTTACTCCGCGACAGGGACGTACGAGCAGTACTTC
NA	TRBV27	NA	TRBJ2-7	CASRKNRAPYEQYF	TGTGCCAGCAGGAAAAACAGGGCCCCCTACGAGCAGTACTTC
NA	TRBV27	NA	TRBJ1-5	CASSLAGVAQPQHF	TGTGCCAGCAGTTTAGCAGGGGTTGCTCAGCCCCAGCATTTT
NA	TRBV11-2	NA	TRBJ2-1	CASSLEGYEQFF	TGTGCCAGCAGCTTAGAAGGGTATGAGCAGTTCTTC
NA	TRBV29-1	TRBD1	TRBJ1-1	CSEDRGVGNTEAFF	TGCAGCGAAGACAGGGGTGTAGGGAACACTGAAGCTTTCTTT
NA	TRBV6-5	TRBD2	TRBJ2-7	CASSYSKAGAYEQYF	TGTGCCAGCAGTTACTCGAAAGCGGGAGCCTACGAGCAGTACTTC
few	TRBV5-6	NA	TRBJ1-2	CASSRWNYGYTF	TGTGCCAGCAGCCGATGGAACTATGGCTACACCTTC
NA	TRBV7-9	NA	TRBJ2-1	CASSINPPGQKRNEQFF	TGTGCCAGCAGCATCAATCCCCCGGGCCAAAAGAGGAATGAGCAGTTCTTC